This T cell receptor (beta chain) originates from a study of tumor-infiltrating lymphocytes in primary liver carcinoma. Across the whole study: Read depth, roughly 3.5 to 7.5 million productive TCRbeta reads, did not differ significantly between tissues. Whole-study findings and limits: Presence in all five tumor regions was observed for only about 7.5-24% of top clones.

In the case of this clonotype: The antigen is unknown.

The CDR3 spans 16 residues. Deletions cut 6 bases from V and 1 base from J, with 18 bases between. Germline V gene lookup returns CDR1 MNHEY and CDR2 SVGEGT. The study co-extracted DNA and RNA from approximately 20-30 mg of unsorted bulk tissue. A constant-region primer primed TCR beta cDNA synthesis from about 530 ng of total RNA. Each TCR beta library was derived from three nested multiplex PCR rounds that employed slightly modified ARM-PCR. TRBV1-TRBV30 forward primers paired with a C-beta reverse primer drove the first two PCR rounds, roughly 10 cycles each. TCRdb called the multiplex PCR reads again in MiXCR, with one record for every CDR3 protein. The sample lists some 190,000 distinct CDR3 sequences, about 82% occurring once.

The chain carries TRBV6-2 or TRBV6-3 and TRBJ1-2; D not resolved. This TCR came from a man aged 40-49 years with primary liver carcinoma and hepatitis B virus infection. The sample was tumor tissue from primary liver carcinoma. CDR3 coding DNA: TGTGCCAGCAGGGGAAGCGAACAGAGCCTTAACTATGGCTACACCTTC. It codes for CASRGSEQSLNYGYTF.